The source of this T cell receptor (beta chain) is a study of cytomegalovirus exposure and HLA in healthy donors. Regarding the study as a whole: Rates of TCR association differed by HLA locus in a later analysis, with DRB1 highest and HLA-C lowest. There were 164 TCR beta chains listed as cytomegalovirus-associated. With high specificity and sensitivity, the classifier reportedly diagnosed cytomegalovirus status.

With V trimmed by 4 bases and J by 3 bases, 2 bases remained unmatched. Germline assignment: CDR1 KGHSH and CDR2 LQKENI. This CDR3 region has 14 residues. A note on this clone: Its target is not known.

The PCR had 60 Vbeta and 13 Jbeta primers. TCRdb keeps only in-frame clones here, not all; method: immunoSEQ multiplex PCR. Of about 86,000 clones listed, more than 70% are singletons. This receptor was taken from a male donor in good health and CMV-seropositive. This chain links TRBV18 with TRBJ2-2; TRBD1 agrees at 7 bases. The sample was PBMCs. The CDR3: CASSRDRYTGELFF. The DNA for the CDR3 is TGTGCCAGCTCACGGGACAGATACACCGGGGAGCTGTTTTTT.